This passage covers 25 T cell receptor beta chains from one sample sequenced in a study of cytomegalovirus exposure and HLA in healthy donors. PCR amplification relied on 60 Vbeta primers (plus 13 Jbeta primers). Sequencing was performed with immunoSEQ multiplex PCR; in TCRdb, only in-frame clones are kept and a portion is missing. The sample holds some 150,000 clones, 78% seen once. Sequencing was performed on PBMCs. These receptor sequences come from a man aged 35-49 years in good health and CMV-seropositive.

V gene TRBV19 combines with J gene TRBJ2-3, with a possible D match to TRBD2 (5 bases). Germline V gene data show CDR1 as LNHDA and CDR2 as SQIVND (reference sequence). This CDR3 is built from 14 residues. The ends were cut back, 6 bases at V and 5 bases at J, with 15 bases in the middle. Here the CDR3 reads CASRITSFRDTQYF. The CDR3 DNA is TGTGCCAGTAGAATTACTAGTTTTAGAGATACGCAGTATTTT.

This chain links TRBV7-6 with TRBJ2-3, with 7 bases that match TRBD2. The germline V gene has CDR1 SGHVS and CDR2 FNYEAQ. V shed 5 bases and J 4 bases; nucleotides not matched to a gene: 6. This CDR3 is 14 amino acids long. The CDR3 reads CASSLSGNPDTQYF. The DNA of the CDR3 is TGTGCCAGCAGCCTCAGCGGGAACCCAGATACGCAGTATTTT.

This chain connects TRBV6-5 to TRBJ2-5; D may be TRBD2 (6 bases). The DNA end is more similar to TRBJ2-7, so the J call may be wrong. Per the germline V gene, CDR1 is MNHEY and CDR2 is SVGAGI. The CDR3 is made up of 15 amino acids. The CDR3 here is CASSYRRVNGYEQYF. DNA for the CDR3: TGTGCCAGCAGTTACCGGAGGGTCAACGGATACGAGCAGTACTTC.

V and J are TRBV9 and TRBJ1-3; 9 bases match TRBD1. In germline, CDR1 is SGDLS, CDR2 YYNGEE. Unmatched junction bases numbered 8, after V lost 3 bases and J lost 4 bases. This CDR3 region has 16 residues. The CDR3 loop reads CASSDWTGAKGNTIYF. CDR3 bases: TGTGCCAGCAGCGATTGGACAGGGGCGAAAGGAAACACCATATATTTT.

This clone was detected once. The chain uses TRBV5-6 and TRBJ2-7; unclear D gene. The CDR3 contains 11 residues. Germline assignment: CDR1 SGHDT and CDR2 YYEEEE. V lost 4 bases to trimming and J lost 3 bases, with 5 bases between them. DNA for the CDR3: TGTGCCAGCAGCGAGAACTACGAGCAGTACTTC. It is translated as CASSENYEQYF.

The chain is built from TRBV5-1 and TRBJ2-7; no firm D call. Germline CDR1 reads SGHRS; CDR2 reads YFSETQ. Between the trimmed V and J ends, which lost 4 bases and 4 bases, there was a span of 12 bases. CDR3 length equals 13 residues. The CDR3 here is CASSPSGKYEQYF. DNA for the CDR3: TGCGCCAGCAGCCCCTCAGGCAAATACGAGCAGTACTTC.

This clone was observed a handful of times. This chain links TRBV7-9 with TRBJ1-1; 12 bases align to TRBD1. V was clipped by 5 bases and J by 7 bases; unmatched bases: 8. Germline values: CDR1 SEHNR, CDR2 FQNEAQ (reference sequence). This CDR3 comprises 15 residues. CDR3: CASSPRDRGQGEAFF. The CDR3 DNA is TGTGCCAGCAGCCCCCGGGACAGGGGGCAGGGTGAAGCTTTCTTT.

This sequence joins TRBV7-9 and TRBJ2-6, with 9 bases identical to TRBD1. Trimming at V came to 1 base and at J to 0 bases, leaving 1 base not matched to a gene. This CDR3 has 17 residues. Germline V gene lookup returns CDR1 SEHNR and CDR2 FQNEAQ (reference sequence). The CDR3 here is CASSLGGQGSGANVLTF. The CDR3 DNA is TGTGCCAGCAGCTTAGGGGGACAGGGCTCTGGGGCCAACGTCCTGACTTTC.

The chain is built from TRBV30 and TRBJ2-3, with TRBD2 matching over 7 bases. The CDR3 sequence is 15 residues long. From germline, CDR1 is GTSNPN and CDR2 SVGIG (reference sequence). Trimming removed 3 bases from V and 2 bases from J; junction bases left unmatched: 8. In DNA, the CDR3 is TGTGCCTGGAGGGGTAGGAGCGGGAACACAGATACGCAGTATTTT. Encoded protein: CAWRGRSGNTDTQYF.

This chain connects TRBV28 to TRBJ2-6; 7 bases map to TRBD1. Germline assignment: CDR1 MDHEN and CDR2 SYDVKM. This CDR3 has 16 amino acids. Unmatched junction bases numbered 11, after V lost 10 bases and J lost 2 bases. For the CDR3, the DNA is TGTGCCACCAAACCTGTGGGGACAGCTGGGGCCAACGTCCTGACTTTC. Translated, it gives CATKPVGTAGANVLTF.

The chain joins TRBV5-1 to TRBJ1-1; D is uncertain. The V end lost 4 bases, the J end lost 10 bases, and 20 bases lay between the germline ends. The length of the CDR3 is 14 residues. CDR1 and CDR2 (germline): SGHRS, YFSETQ. CDR3 DNA sequence: TGCGCCAGCAGCCCTGGGATGCGGACGGGGTCAGCTTTCTTT. Its translation: CASSPGMRTGSAFF.

The rearrangement uses TRBV5-6 and TRBJ1-5; 8 bases map to TRBD1. J was trimmed by 7 bases and V by 2 bases; bases with no gene match: 5. The germline CDR1 and CDR2 sequences are SGHDT and YYEEEE. This CDR3 has 14 residues. CDR3 nucleotides: TGTGCCAGCAGCTTCGGACAGGGTAGACAGCCCCAGCATTTT. Its protein product is CASSFGQGRQPQHF.

The gene calls are TRBV28 and TRBJ2-7, with 8 nucleotides matching TRBD1. Germline loops: CDR1 MDHEN, CDR2 SYDVKM. The ends lost 5 bases at V and 6 bases at J; junction bases unmatched: 15. The CDR3 loop spans 16 amino acids. The DNA of the CDR3 is TGTGCCAGCAGTCTACCGCGGGGACAGGCATTAAGCGAGCAGTACTTC. This gives the protein CASSLPRGQALSEQYF.

The V and J genes are TRBV2 and TRBJ2-7, with 7 bases fitting TRBD2. The junction had 6 bases not matched to a gene; V was cut back by 2 bases and J by 5 bases. Germline V CDR1 and CDR2: SNHLY, FYNNEI. The CDR3 totals 14 residues. The CDR3 DNA follows: TGTGCCAGCAGTGAACTGGCGGGAGTCGACGAGCAGTACTTC. Its protein product is CASSELAGVDEQYF.

This rearrangement joins TRBV18 to TRBJ1-1; 8 bases map to TRBD1. The J segment lost 8 bases and the V segment lost 5 bases, leaving 13 bases of the junction unmatched. Germline CDR1 reads KGHSH; CDR2 reads LQKENI. The CDR3 has 15 residues. The DNA for the CDR3 is TGTGCCAGCTCAATGATGACAGGGGAGTTGATAGAAGCTTTCTTT. Its translation: CASSMMTGELIEAFF. Full variable domain (missing parts from reference TRBV18 and TRBJ1-1): NAGVMQNPRHLVRRRGQEARLRCSPMKGHSHVYWYRQLPEEGLKFMVYLQKENIIDESGMPKERFSAEFPKEGPSILRIQQVVRGDSAAYFCASSMMTGELIEAFFGQGTRLTVV.

This clone was seen just once. The rearrangement joins TRBV15 to TRBJ2-7; a weak D match, TRBD2 (5 bases). The V gene's germline CDR1 is LNHNV and CDR2 YYDKDF (reference sequence). The V end lost 1 base, the J end lost 9 bases, and 13 bases lay between the germline ends. CDR3 length: 13 residues. CDR3: CATSRAVYEGQYF. The CDR3 DNA reads as TGTGCCACCAGCAGAGCGGTCTACGAGGGGCAGTACTTC.

This chain uses TRBV29-1 with TRBJ1-5; tentative D call: TRBD1 (5 bases). The germline CDR1 and CDR2 sequences are SQVTM and ANQGSEA. V was shortened by 6 bases and J by 6 bases, with 15 bases between the two germline ends. The CDR3 sequence is 13 residues long. CDR3 DNA sequence: TGCAGCGTGGGGGGTTCAGCGGGTCAGCCCCAGCATTTT. Its translation is CSVGGSAGQPQHF.

The chain carries TRBV19 and TRBJ1-1; TRBD1 agrees at 10 bases. V gave up 4 bases and J gave up 3 bases; unmatched junction bases: 8. In germline, CDR1 is LNHDA, CDR2 SQIVND (reference sequence). CDR3 length equals 16 residues. The CDR3 sequence: CASSKLTGGWYTEAFF. The CDR3 bases are TGTGCCAGTAGTAAGCTGACAGGGGGCTGGTACACTGAAGCTTTCTTT.

The rearrangement uses TRBV5-4 and TRBJ2-3, with D perhaps matching TRBD1 (6 bases). CDR1 is SGHNT and CDR2 is YYREEE in the germline V gene (reference sequence). V was cut by 0 bases and J by 1 base, with 12 bases left in between. The CDR3 consists of 16 residues. The CDR3 reads CASSLVGTIRTDTQYF. CDR3 in DNA: TGTGCCAGCAGCTTGGTGGGGACAATCCGCACAGATACGCAGTATTTT.

The CDR3 nucleotides read TGCAGCGTTGTACTAGCGGGAGTCCAGCATACGCAGTATTTT. It translates to CSVVLAGVQHTQYF. The chain couples TRBV29-1 to TRBJ2-3; 11 bases align to TRBD2. Germline V gene data show CDR1 as SQVTM and CDR2 as ANQGSEA. V trimming: 4 bases; J trimming: 7 bases; junction bases outside the gene matches: 7. The CDR3 runs 14 residues.

This chain uses TRBV10-1 with TRBJ2-3; the D gene is possibly TRBD2 (5 bases). Trimming removed 0 bases from V and 11 bases from J, with 12 bases in between. CDR3 length: 13 residues. From germline, CDR1 is WNHNN and CDR2 SYGVQD (reference sequence). Here the CDR3 reads CASSESGITGQYF. In nucleotides, the CDR3 is TGCGCCAGCAGTGAGTCCGGGATTACTGGGCAGTATTTT.

The chain uses TRBV10-3 and TRBJ2-7; D gene ambiguous. Germline-derived CDR1 and CDR2 are ENHRY and SYGVKD. V lost 0 bases, J lost 2 bases, and 11 bases lay in between. CDR3 length equals 15 residues. CDR3 in amino acids: CAISESGAYAYEQYF. The DNA of the CDR3 is TGTGCCATCAGTGAGTCGGGCGCCTACGCCTACGAGCAGTACTTC.

This clone was seen more than once but under ten times. The genes are TRBV5-8 and TRBJ1-5; D gene uncertain. The V gene's germline CDR1 is SGHTS and CDR2 YDEGEE. The ends were cut back, 0 bases at V and 3 bases at J, with 10 bases in the middle. This CDR3 spans 15 amino acids. CDR3 region: CASSLGQKINQPQHF. The DNA for the CDR3 is TGTGCCAGCAGCTTGGGGCAGAAAATCAATCAGCCCCAGCATTTT.

The chain is built from TRBV7-2 and TRBJ1-2; 8 nucleotides match TRBD1. CDR1 and CDR2 from the germline V gene are SGHTA and FQGNSA. With 5 bases clipped from V and 5 bases from J, the junction kept 13 bases outside the gene matches. The CDR3 runs 16 residues. The CDR3 DNA is TGTGCCAGCAGCACCTACCGAGCCCGGACAGGGTATGGCTACACCTTC. Protein sequence: CASSTYRARTGYGYTF.

The chain links TRBV6-5 to TRBJ2-7; 8 nucleotides match TRBD2. The CDR3 covers 14 residues. Germline CDR1 MNHEY, CDR2 SVGAGI. After removal of 5 bases from V and 3 bases from J, the junction contained 6 bases not matched to a gene. The CDR3 DNA reads TGTGCCAGCAGTCCTCGAGCGGGGGTCTACGAGCAGTACTTC. Encoded protein: CASSPRAGVYEQYF.